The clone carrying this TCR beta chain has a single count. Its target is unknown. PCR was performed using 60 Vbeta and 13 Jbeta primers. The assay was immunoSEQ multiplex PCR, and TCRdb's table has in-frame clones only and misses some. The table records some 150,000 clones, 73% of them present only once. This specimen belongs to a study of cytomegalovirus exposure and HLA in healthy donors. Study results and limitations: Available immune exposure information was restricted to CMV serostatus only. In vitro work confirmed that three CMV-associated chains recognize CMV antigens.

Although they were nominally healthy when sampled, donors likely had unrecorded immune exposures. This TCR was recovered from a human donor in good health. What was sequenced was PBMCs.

CDR3 protein: CASTLGQGEGDTQYF. DNA for the CDR3: TGTGCCAGCACCCTCGGACAGGGGGAGGGAGATACGCAGTATTTT. The chain is built from TRBV6-6 and TRBJ2-3; TRBD1 matches 10 bases. V gave up 7 bases and J gave up 5 bases; unmatched junction bases: 9. The CDR3 has 15 amino acids. Germline V gene lookup returns CDR1 MNHNY and CDR2 SVGAGI (reference sequence).